This T cell receptor beta chain stems from a study of cytomegalovirus exposure and HLA in healthy donors. The wider study: Of all 400 or so donors who were genotyped, roughly 81% belonged to the Caucasian-associated ancestry cluster. Study-wide results and caveats: TCR beta V- and J-gene trimming was later associated with a missense DCLRE1C variant. Altogether, 160 or so TCR beta chains were recorded as cytomegalovirus-associated. Fewer than 20,000 TCR beta sequences were associated with HLA alleles at 0.05 false discovery rate in a later analysis.

The PCR used 60 Vbeta and 13 Jbeta primers. The table came from immunoSEQ multiplex PCR; TCRdb's copy has only in-frame clones and leaves some out. The profile covers some 200,000 clones, with around 89% appearing a single time and 1% taken by the ten largest. On this clone itself: Its antigen is undetermined.

The CDR3 totals 15 residues. Trimming took off 4 bases at V and 4 bases at J, with 16 bases between the two ends. Germline-derived CDR1 and CDR2 are LGHNA and YNFKEQ. The sequencing input was PBMCs. The chain joins TRBV4-2 to TRBJ1-2; D remains ambiguous. This clonotype originated in a woman aged 18-35 years in good health and CMV-seronegative. This CDR3 reads CASSPGFQALYGYTF. The CDR3 DNA sequence: TGTGCCAGCAGCCCAGGATTTCAGGCACTCTATGGCTACACCTTC.